These 27 T cell receptor beta chains were all obtained from the same sample, sequenced in a study of blood T cell repertoires in COVID-19. The repertoire was sequenced with immunoSEQ multiplex PCR; TCRdb's copy has only in-frame clones and lacks some. The sample includes a few hundred thousand clones, approximately 83% of them seen just once. The sequencing sample was made of PBMCs or T cells enriched from blood (not recorded which). The receptor source for this set is a man in his fifties or sixties who had recovered from COVID-19.

The genes are TRBV27 and TRBJ2-2, with 7 nucleotides matching TRBD2. V dropped 4 bases and J dropped 4; count of bases not matched to a gene: 12. The germline V gene encodes CDR1 MNHEY and CDR2 SMNVEV (reference sequence). The CDR3 consists of 17 residues. CDR3 sequence reads: CASSSLRGGAFTGELFF. The DNA for the CDR3 is TGTGCCAGCAGTTCGCTACGGGGAGGGGCATTCACCGGGGAGCTGTTTTTT.

The chain combines TRBV7-9 with TRBJ2-1, with TRBD1 matching over 7 bases. V lost 6 bases to trimming and J lost 3 bases; unmatched junction nucleotides: 11. The CDR3 is 16 amino acids. Germline V gene data show CDR1 as SEHNR and CDR2 as FQNEAQ (reference sequence). CDR3 in amino acids: CASRPSGQAGYNEQFF. The CDR3 DNA reads TGTGCCAGCAGACCAAGCGGACAGGCGGGCTACAATGAGCAGTTCTTC.

The DNA of the CDR3 is TGTGCCAGCAGCGCTTTGGCCCGGGGGGGCGCAGATACGCAGTATTTT. Protein product: CASSALARGGADTQYF. This chain links TRBV9 with TRBJ2-3, with 8 positions matching TRBD2. Germline V gene lookup returns CDR1 SGDLS and CDR2 YYNGEE. Trimming took 3 bases from V and 4 from J; bases not matched to a gene: 10. The CDR3 extends over 16 amino acids.

This clone was seen only a few times. This chain uses TRBV30 with TRBJ2-3; 14 bases are shared with TRBD2. There are 15 residues in the CDR3. The germline gives CDR1 GTSNPN, CDR2 SVGIG (reference sequence). The J segment lost 3 bases and the V segment lost 5 bases, leaving 4 bases of the junction unmatched. Here the CDR3 DNA reads TGTGCCTGGGGGACTAGCGGGGGTCGGACAGATACGCAGTATTTT. It yields the protein CAWGTSGGRTDTQYF. Full variable domain (rest looked up from reference TRBV30 and TRBJ2-3): SQTIHQWPATLVQPVGSPLSLECTVEGTSNPNLYWYRQAAGRGLQLLFYSVGIGQISSEVPQNLSASRPQDRQFILSSKKLLLSDSGFYLCAWGTSGGRTDTQYFGPGTRLTVL.

The rearrangement uses TRBV4-1 and TRBJ2-1, with a weak D call TRBD2 (6 bases). Germline V gene data show CDR1 as MGHRA and CDR2 as YSYEKL. CDR3 length: 17 amino acids. V was clipped by 0 bases and J by 5 bases, with 17 bases between them. The CDR3 DNA reads as TGCGCCAGCAGCCAAGATCGGGAGAGGGCTTACGACAATGAGCAGTTCTTC. Translation: CASSQDRERAYDNEQFF.

The chain links TRBV20-1 to TRBJ2-3; 16 bases align to TRBD2. The J segment lost 6 bases and the V segment lost 3 bases, leaving 18 bases of the junction unmatched. Germline values: CDR1 DFQATT, CDR2 SNEGSKA (reference sequence). CDR3 length equals 20 residues. The CDR3: CSASLVGLAGGPGGGDTQYF. The CDR3 nucleotides read TGCAGTGCTAGTCTCGTGGGACTAGCGGGAGGGCCAGGGGGTGGGGATACGCAGTATTTT.

V gene TRBV7-2 combines with J gene TRBJ1-1; 7 bases fit TRBD1. Unmatched junction bases numbered 15, after V lost 4 bases and J lost 4 bases. From germline, CDR1 is SGHTA and CDR2 FQGNSA. This CDR3 has 17 amino acids. The CDR3 coding sequence is TGTGCCAGCAGCTACCGCCGACAGGGAATGAGTGGCACTGAAGCTTTCTTT. This translates into CASSYRRQGMSGTEAFF.

V and J are TRBV2 and TRBJ2-7; TRBD1 matches 7 bases. This CDR3 comprises 14 residues. CDR1 and CDR2 (germline): SNHLY, FYNNEI. The V and J ends lost 5 bases and 0 bases, in that order; junction bases with no gene match: 4. The CDR3 here is CASSRRQGSYEQYF. The DNA of the CDR3 is TGTGCCAGCAGTAGACGACAGGGCTCCTACGAGCAGTACTTC. The complete variable domain, with remaining parts taken from reference TRBV2 and TRBJ2-7, reads EPEVTQTPSHQVTQMGQEVILRCVPISNHLYFYWYRQILGQKVEFLVSFYNNEISEKSEIFDDQFSVERPDGSNFTLKIRSTKLEDSAMYFCASSRRQGSYEQYFGPGTRLTVT.

This clone showed up just a few times. J is TRBJ2-1 and V is TRBV7-9, with 9 bases lining up with TRBD1. Germline trimming cut 5 bases from V and 10 bases from J; bases unmatched to any gene: 15. This CDR3 has 16 residues. CDR1 is SEHNR and CDR2 is FQNEAQ in the germline V gene (reference sequence). The CDR3 DNA is TGTGCCAGCAGCATCCCTACAGGGGGCCAAATCCCCGAGCAGTTCTTC. Translating gives CASSIPTGGQIPEQFF.

Here the CDR3 DNA reads TGCGCCAGCAGCTTGCAGGGGGCGGCCGGGGAGCTGTTTTTT. This encodes CASSLQGAAGELFF. The chain joins TRBV5-1 to TRBJ2-2; 8 bases are a match to TRBD1. The junction had 2 bases not matched to a gene; V was cut back by 1 base and J by 6 bases. Per germline, CDR1 SGHRS and CDR2 YFSETQ. There are 14 residues in the CDR3.

The chain joins TRBV19 to TRBJ2-2, with 10 nucleotides matching TRBD1. CDR1 is LNHDA and CDR2 is SQIVND in the germline V gene (reference sequence). CDR3 length equals 15 residues. The J segment lost 3 bases and the V segment lost 10 bases, leaving 8 bases of the junction unmatched. The CDR3 nucleotides read TGTGCCACCAGGGTCGGGACAGGGGACACCGGGGAGCTGTTTTTT. It is translated as CATRVGTGDTGELFF.

The rearrangement joins TRBV5-1 to TRBJ1-6, with D perhaps matching TRBD1 (5 bases). The germline V gene encodes CDR1 SGHRS and CDR2 YFSETQ. This CDR3 contains 15 residues. V was pared by 0 bases and J by 10 bases, with 14 bases between. The CDR3 sequence is CASSLAEGDRSPLHF. In DNA form, the CDR3 reads TGCGCCAGCAGCTTGGCTGAAGGGGATCGATCACCCCTCCACTTT.

CDR3 DNA: TGTGCCAGCAGCCCCCGGGGCAGGGGTTACGAGCAGTACTTC. Protein: CASSPRGRGYEQYF. The chain combines TRBV7-9 with TRBJ2-7; TRBD1 might be the D (6 bases). Between the trimmed V and J ends, which lost 5 bases and 4 bases, there was a span of 15 bases. CDR3 length: 14 amino acids. Germline CDR1 reads SEHNR; CDR2 reads FQNEAQ (reference sequence).

The J gene is TRBJ1-2, the V gene TRBV28, with TRBD1 as a possible D gene (5 bases). Germline V lookup: CDR1 MDHEN, CDR2 SYDVKM. The CDR3 runs to 13 residues. V gave up 4 bases and J gave up 6 bases, with 12 bases separating them. The CDR3 DNA follows: TGTGCCAGCAGTTCCTGGCAGGGTCATGGCTACACCTTC. Its protein is CASSSWQGHGYTF.

This clone was observed a single time. The rearrangement links TRBV5-6 to TRBJ2-5; the match to TRBD1 covers 7 bases. In germline, CDR1 is SGHDT, CDR2 YYEEEE. The CDR3 is 14 residues long. J was trimmed by 7 bases and V by 2 bases; bases with no gene match: 8. The CDR3 spells CASSLVTGFGTQYF. The DNA for the CDR3 is TGTGCCAGCAGCTTAGTGACAGGGTTTGGGACCCAGTACTTC.

V gene TRBV19 combines with J gene TRBJ1-2; unclear D gene. Germline V gene lookup returns CDR1 LNHDA and CDR2 SQIVND (reference sequence). Trimming pared 5 bases from V and 2 bases from J, leaving 15 bases between. The CDR3 runs 15 residues. This CDR3 is CASSPNPTMNYGYTF. The CDR3 DNA follows: TGTGCCAGTAGTCCGAACCCTACGATGAACTATGGCTACACCTTC.

This chain joins TRBV30 and TRBJ2-7; tentative D call: TRBD1 (5 bases). The germline V gene has CDR1 GTSNPN and CDR2 SVGIG (reference sequence). V was trimmed by 1 base and J by 3 bases, leaving 7 bases between them. There are 12 residues in the CDR3. The CDR3 spells CAWSGQSYEQYF. CDR3 coding DNA: TGTGCCTGGAGTGGACAGAGCTACGAGCAGTACTTC.

This chain links TRBV5-8 with TRBJ1-6; 7 bases match TRBD1. V was clipped by 1 base and J by 18 bases; unmatched bases: 4. The CDR3 consists of 11 residues. Germline assignment: CDR1 SGHTS and CDR2 YDEGEE. The chain's CDR3 is CASSLIGGRHF. CDR3 coding DNA: TGTGCCAGCAGCTTGATAGGGGGCCGCCACTTT.

The chain recombines TRBV7-2 with TRBJ1-2; the match to TRBD1 covers 7 bases. The V and J ends lost 5 bases and 5 bases, in that order; junction bases with no gene match: 11. The CDR3 length is 15 residues. Looked up from germline, CDR1 is SGHTA and CDR2 is FQGNSA. The CDR3 loop is CASSVRQGGTYGYTF. Written as DNA, the CDR3 is TGTGCCAGCAGCGTACGGCAAGGGGGCACGTATGGCTACACCTTC.

CDR3 bases: TGTGCCAGCAGTGACTCCCCGGGACTAGCGGGAGGGGGGGATACGCAGTATTTT. It yields the protein CASSDSPGLAGGGDTQYF. The gene calls are TRBV6-4 and TRBJ2-3; 16 bases map to TRBD2. The CDR3 extends over 18 amino acids. The germline CDR1 and CDR2 sequences are MRHNA and SNTAGT. The V segment lost 0 bases and the J segment 6 bases; nucleotides outside the gene matches: 6.

This clone was found once. The chain uses TRBV12-3 or TRBV12-4 and TRBJ2-7; D is uncertain. This CDR3 has 12 residues. The germline V and J ends were trimmed by 6 bases and 2 bases, with 8 bases remaining between them. In nucleotides, the CDR3 is TGTGCCAGCAGCCGAGTTACCTACGAGCAGTACTTC. It encodes CASSRVTYEQYF.

This chain joins TRBV14 and TRBJ2-3; D call uncertain. V gave up 0 bases and J gave up 2 bases, with 9 bases separating them. CDR3 size: 15 residues. Germline loops: CDR1 SGHDN, CDR2 FVKESK. The CDR3 DNA sequence: TGTGCCAGCAGCCAAGATCAGGTATACACAGATACGCAGTATTTT. As protein: CASSQDQVYTDTQYF.

The rearrangement uses TRBV5-1 and TRBJ2-2; D not resolved. This CDR3 has 13 amino acids. The V end lost 0 bases, the J end lost 8 bases, and 8 bases lay between the germline ends. CDR1 is SGHRS and CDR2 is YFSETQ in the germline V gene. The CDR3 spells CASSLAMRGELFF. CDR3 in DNA: TGCGCCAGCAGCTTGGCTATGCGGGGGGAGCTGTTTTTT.

This clone was observed once. The chain couples TRBV7-8 to TRBJ1-1, with 11 bases identical to TRBD1. J was trimmed by 5 bases and V by 1 base; bases with no gene match: 3. The CDR3 is 15 residues long. Germline lookup yields CDR1 SGHVS and CDR2 FQNEAQ. The CDR3, as DNA: TGTGCCAGCAGCTTAGGGACAGGGGGCAGAACTGAAGCTTTCTTT. This gives the protein CASSLGTGGRTEAFF. Variable domain in full (rest from reference TRBV7-8 and TRBJ1-1): GAGVSQSPRYKVAKRGQDVALRCDPISGHVSLFWYQQALGQGPEFLTYFQNEAQLDKSGLPSDRFFAERPEGSVSTLKIQRTQQEDSAVYLCASSLGTGGRTEAFFGQGTRLTVV.

This CDR3 is CASSPQQARGKTGELFF. CDR3 nucleotide sequence: TGTGCCAGCTCACCGCAGCAGGCCAGGGGAAAAACCGGGGAGCTGTTTTTT. This sequence joins TRBV18 and TRBJ2-2; D possibly corresponds to TRBD1 (6 bases). Between the trimmed V and J ends, which lost 3 bases and 5 bases, there was a span of 19 bases. The length of the CDR3 is 17 residues. Germline V gene sequence: CDR1 KGHSH, CDR2 LQKENI.

The V and J genes are TRBV7-2 and TRBJ1-2; D is possibly TRBD1 (6 bases). Germline CDR1 reads SGHTA; CDR2 reads FQGNSA. The CDR3 runs 15 residues. Deletions cut 5 bases from V and 2 bases from J, with 15 bases between. CDR3 loop: CASSRDPGVNYGYTF. Written as DNA, the CDR3 is TGTGCCAGCAGCAGAGACCCAGGGGTAAACTATGGCTACACCTTC. The whole variable domain, remainder taken from reference TRBV7-2 and TRBJ1-2, is GAGVSQSPSNKVTEKGKDVELRCDPISGHTALYWYRQSLGQGLEFLIYFQGNSAPDKSGLPSDRFSAERTGGSVSTLTIQRTQQEDSAVYLCASSRDPGVNYGYTFGSGTRLTVV.

The chain employs TRBV5-1 and TRBJ2-2; weak D call: TRBD2 (6 bases). V was pared by 4 bases and J by 5 bases, with 27 bases between. Germline V gene lookup returns CDR1 SGHRS and CDR2 YFSETQ. The CDR3 is 19 residues long. CDR3: CASSDRDSSLLVRTGELFF. The CDR3 bases are TGCGCCAGCAGCGACCGGGACTCAAGTCTACTTGTGAGGACCGGGGAGCTGTTTTTT.